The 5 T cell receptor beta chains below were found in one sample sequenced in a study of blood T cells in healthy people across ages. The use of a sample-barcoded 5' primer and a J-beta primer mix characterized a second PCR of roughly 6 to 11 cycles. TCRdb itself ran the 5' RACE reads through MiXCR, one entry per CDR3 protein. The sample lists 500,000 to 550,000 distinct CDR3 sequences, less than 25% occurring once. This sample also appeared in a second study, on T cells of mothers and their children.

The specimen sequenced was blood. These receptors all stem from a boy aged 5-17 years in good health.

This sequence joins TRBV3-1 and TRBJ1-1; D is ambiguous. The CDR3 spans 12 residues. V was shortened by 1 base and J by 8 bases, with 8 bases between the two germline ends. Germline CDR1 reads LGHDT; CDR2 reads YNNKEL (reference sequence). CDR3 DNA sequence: TGTGCCAGCAGCCAAGGAGGACGGGAAGCTTTCTTT. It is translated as CASSQGGREAFF.

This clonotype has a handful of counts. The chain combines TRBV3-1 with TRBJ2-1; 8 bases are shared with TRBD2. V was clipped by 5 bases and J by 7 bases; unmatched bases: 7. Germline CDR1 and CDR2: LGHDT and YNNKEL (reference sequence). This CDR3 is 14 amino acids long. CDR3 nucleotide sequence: TGTGCCAGCAGCGCCGGGACTAGTCTGAATGAGCAGTTCTTC. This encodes CASSAGTSLNEQFF.

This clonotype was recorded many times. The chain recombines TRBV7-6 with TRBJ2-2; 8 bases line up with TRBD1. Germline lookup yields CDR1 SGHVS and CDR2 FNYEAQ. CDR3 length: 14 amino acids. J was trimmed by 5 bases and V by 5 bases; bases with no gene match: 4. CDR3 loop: CASSPTGGTGELFF. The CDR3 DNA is TGTGCCAGCAGCCCCACAGGGGGAACCGGGGAGCTGTTTTTT.

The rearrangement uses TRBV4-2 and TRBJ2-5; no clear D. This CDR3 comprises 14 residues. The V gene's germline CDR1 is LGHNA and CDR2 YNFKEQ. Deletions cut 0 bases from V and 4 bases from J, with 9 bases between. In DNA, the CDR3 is TGTGCCAGCAGCCAAGAGATGTTAGGAGAGACCCAGTACTTC. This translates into CASSQEMLGETQYF.

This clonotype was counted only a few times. The CDR3 spells CATSRGHNQPQHF. The CDR3 DNA reads as TGTGCCACCAGCAGGGGACACAATCAGCCCCAGCATTTT. This rearrangement joins TRBV15 to TRBJ1-5; the D gene is possibly TRBD1 (6 bases). Germline loops: CDR1 LNHNV, CDR2 YYDKDF (reference sequence). The CDR3 is made up of 13 amino acids. V lost 3 bases and J lost 3, with 6 bases in between.